The present T cell receptor beta chain was sequenced within a study of blood T cell repertoires in COVID-19. This CDR3 is 15 amino acids long. Germline V gives CDR1 SGHVS, CDR2 FQNEAQ. Deletions cut 5 bases from V and 3 bases from J, with 16 bases between. Cohort assignment relied on participant-reported clinical history. Generated by immunoSEQ multiplex PCR, the TCRdb table keeps only in-frame clones and is missing some. This table has about 210,000 clones, approximately 90% appearing once. This TCR was recovered from a man in his thirties or forties who had recovered from COVID-19. Material: PBMCs or T cells enriched from blood (not recorded which). This chain uses TRBV7-8 with TRBJ1-1; a weak D match, TRBD1 (5 bases). The CDR3 DNA reads TGTGCCAGCAGCCAACCGGGACTGTGGGACACTGAAGCTTTCTTT. Amino acid sequence: CASSQPGLWDTEAFF.